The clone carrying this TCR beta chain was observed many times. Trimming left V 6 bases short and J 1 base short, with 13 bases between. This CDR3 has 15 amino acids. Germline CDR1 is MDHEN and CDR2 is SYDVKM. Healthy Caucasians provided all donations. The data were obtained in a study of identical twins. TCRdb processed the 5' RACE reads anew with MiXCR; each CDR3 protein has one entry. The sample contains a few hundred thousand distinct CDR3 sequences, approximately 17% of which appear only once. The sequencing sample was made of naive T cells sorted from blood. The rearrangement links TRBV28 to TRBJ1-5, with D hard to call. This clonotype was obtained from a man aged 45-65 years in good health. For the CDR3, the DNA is TGTGCCAGCAGGCGATTTCGGGAGAGCAATCAGCCCCAGCATTTT. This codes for CASRRFRESNQPQHF.